This T cell receptor beta chain was identified during a study of blood T cell repertoires in COVID-19. The data were produced by immunoSEQ multiplex PCR, yet TCRdb's version contains in-frame clones alone and is incomplete. The table lists about 260,000 clones, 88% of them singletons. The CDR3 extends over 14 amino acids. Trimming took 1 base from V and 2 from J, leaving 8 bases between them. Germline V gene lookup returns CDR1 LGHNA and CDR2 YNFKEQ. Participant-reported clinical history was the basis for cohort assignment. Input material: PBMCs or T cells enriched from blood (not recorded which). The TCR comes from a woman aged 50 to 60 who had recovered from COVID-19. The gene calls are TRBV4-2 and TRBJ1-1, with unresolved D. The CDR3 loop is CASSQGLINTEAFF. DNA of the CDR3: TGTGCCAGCAGCCAAGGACTGATCAACACTGAAGCTTTCTTT.